This TCR beta chain was found in a study of blood T cell repertoires in COVID-19. TCRdb keeps only in-frame clones here, not all; method: immunoSEQ multiplex PCR. The table has 99,000 or so clones, about four fifths seen once. Germline-derived CDR1 and CDR2 are MNHNY and SVGAGI (reference sequence). This CDR3 has 15 amino acids. V was shortened by 4 bases and J by 2 bases, with 9 bases between the two germline ends. The TCR was taken from a woman aged 80 or older with acute or convalescent COVID-19. This sequence joins TRBV6-6 and TRBJ2-6, with D perhaps matching TRBD1 (6 bases). The sequenced sample consisted of peripheral blood. The CDR3 loop is CASSSGTTGANVLTF. Written as DNA, the CDR3 is TGTGCCAGCAGTTCCGGGACAACTGGGGCCAACGTCCTGACTTTC.